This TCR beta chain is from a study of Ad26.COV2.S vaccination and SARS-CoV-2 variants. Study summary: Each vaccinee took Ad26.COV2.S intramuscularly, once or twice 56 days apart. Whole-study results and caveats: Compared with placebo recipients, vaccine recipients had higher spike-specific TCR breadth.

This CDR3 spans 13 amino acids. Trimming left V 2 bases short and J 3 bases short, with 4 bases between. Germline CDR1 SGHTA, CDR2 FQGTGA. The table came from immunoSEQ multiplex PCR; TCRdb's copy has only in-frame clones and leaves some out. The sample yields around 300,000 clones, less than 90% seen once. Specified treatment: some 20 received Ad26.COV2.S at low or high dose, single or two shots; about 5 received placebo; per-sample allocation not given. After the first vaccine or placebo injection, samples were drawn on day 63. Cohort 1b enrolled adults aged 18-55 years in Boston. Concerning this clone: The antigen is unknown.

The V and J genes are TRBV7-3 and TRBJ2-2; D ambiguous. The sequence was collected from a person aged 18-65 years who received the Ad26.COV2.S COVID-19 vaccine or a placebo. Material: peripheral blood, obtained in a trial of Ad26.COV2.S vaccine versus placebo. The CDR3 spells CASSLVYTGELFF. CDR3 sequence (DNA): TGTGCCAGCAGCTTAGTGTACACCGGGGAGCTGTTTTTT.